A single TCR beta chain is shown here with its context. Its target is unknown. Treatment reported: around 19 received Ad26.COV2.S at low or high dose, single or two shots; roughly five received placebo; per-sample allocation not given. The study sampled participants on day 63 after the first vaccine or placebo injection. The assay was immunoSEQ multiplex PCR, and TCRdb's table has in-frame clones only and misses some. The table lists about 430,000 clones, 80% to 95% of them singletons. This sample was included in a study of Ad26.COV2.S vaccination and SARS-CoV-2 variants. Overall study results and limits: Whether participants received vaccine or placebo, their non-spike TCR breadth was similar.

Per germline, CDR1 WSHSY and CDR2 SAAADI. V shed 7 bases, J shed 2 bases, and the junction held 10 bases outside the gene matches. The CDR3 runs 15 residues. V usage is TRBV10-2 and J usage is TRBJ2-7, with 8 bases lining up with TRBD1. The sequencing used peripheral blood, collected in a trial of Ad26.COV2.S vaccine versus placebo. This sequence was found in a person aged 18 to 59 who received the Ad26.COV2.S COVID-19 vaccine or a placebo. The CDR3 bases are TGCGCCAGCATTCCCCGGGACAGGAACACCTACGAGCAGTACTTC. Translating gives CASIPRDRNTYEQYF.